Listed below are T cell receptor beta chains from one sample, sequenced in a study of blood T cells in healthy people across ages. Each CDR3 protein is one row after TCRdb ran MiXCR on the 5' RACE reads. The sample shows 800,000 or so distinct CDR3 sequences, under 80% of them seen only once. Sequences were obtained from blood. The receptors come from a man aged 25 to 45 in good health. The CDR3 runs from the conserved cysteine through the conserved F or W. The D gene is left open where the match is weak. For some rows the clone size is stated as once, few or many, or as a class when expanded; others skip it.

J	V	D	size	CDR3	DNA
TRBJ2-7	TRBV7-3	NA	NA	CASSPTAVGGEQYF	TGTGCCAGCAGCCCGACGGCAGTGGGTGGCGAGCAGTACTTC
TRBJ2-1	TRBV9	NA	NA	CASSVVWDGNYNEQFF	TGTGCCAGCAGCGTGGTCTGGGACGGAAATTACAATGAGCAGTTCTTC
TRBJ2-1	TRBV27	TRBD2	NA	CASRGLADNEQFF	TGTGCCAGCAGGGGACTAGCGGACAATGAGCAGTTCTTC
TRBJ1-2	TRBV6-2/TRBV6-3	NA	NA	CASSDLGAGGYTF	TGTGCCAGCAGTGACCTGGGGGCTGGAGGCTACACCTTC
TRBJ2-3	TRBV28	NA	NA	CASTLMRGTTDTQYF	TGTGCCAGCACCCTGATGAGGGGGACCACAGATACGCAGTATTTT
TRBJ2-4	TRBV4-3	NA	few	CASSQDSGLAKNIQYF	TGCGCCAGCAGCCAAGACTCTGGTCTAGCCAAAAACATTCAGTACTTC
TRBJ2-3	TRBV7-2	TRBD2	NA	CASSHEGTRRGGPTDTQYF	TGTGCCAGCAGCCACGAGGGGACTCGCCGGGGGGGCCCCACAGATACGCAGTATTTT
TRBJ1-5	TRBV12-3/TRBV12-4	NA	few	CASSTTSDQPQHF	TGTGCCAGCAGCACGACCTCAGATCAGCCCCAGCATTTT
TRBJ2-6	TRBV7-9	NA	NA	CASTGSQQLGSGANVLTF	TGTGCCAGCACGGGTTCTCAACAGTTGGGTTCTGGGGCCAACGTCCTGACTTTC
TRBJ1-1	TRBV29-1	TRBD1	NA	CSAAGQGDTEAFF	TGCAGCGCTGCGGGACAGGGGGACACTGAAGCTTTCTTT
TRBJ1-2	TRBV25-1	NA	NA	CASSDAGNYGYTF	TGTGCCAGCAGTGATGCAGGGAACTATGGCTACACCTTC
TRBJ2-6	TRBV3-1	NA	NA	CASSPRGISGANVLTF	TGTGCCAGCAGCCCCCGAGGGATCTCTGGGGCCAACGTCCTGACTTTC
TRBJ2-7	TRBV4-3	TRBD2	NA	CASSQRGRDEQYF	TGCGCCAGCAGCCAACGAGGGAGGGACGAGCAGTACTTC
TRBJ2-3	TRBV29-1	NA	few	CSYSLSGGTDTQYF	TGCAGTTACTCTTTGTCAGGGGGCACAGATACGCAGTATTTT
TRBJ2-5	TRBV28	NA	NA	CASRLTLQETQYF	TGTGCCAGCAGATTGACCCTACAAGAGACCCAGTACTTC
TRBJ1-1	TRBV30	TRBD1	NA	CAWTGTGVAAFF	TGTGCCTGGACCGGGACAGGGGTCGCGGCTTTCTTT
TRBJ2-3	TRBV20-1	TRBD2	NA	CSVERGDLTDTQYF	TGCAGTGTCGAGCGGGGGGACCTCACAGATACGCAGTATTTT
TRBJ2-7	TRBV5-1	TRBD1	NA	CASSLVKGAIDEQYF	TGCGCCAGCAGCTTGGTAAAGGGGGCGATCGACGAGCAGTACTTC
TRBJ2-3	TRBV3-1	TRBD2	NA	CASSQATSGGRTDTQYF	TGTGCCAGCAGCCAAGCAACTAGCGGGGGACGGACGGATACGCAGTATTTT
TRBJ1-2	TRBV9	NA	NA	CASSVVEGYGYTF	TGTGCCAGCAGCGTAGTTGAGGGCTATGGCTACACCTTC
TRBJ2-1	TRBV5-5	TRBD1	NA	CASTSGTGDYNEQFF	TGTGCCAGCACCTCGGGGACAGGAGACTACAATGAGCAGTTCTTC
TRBJ2-1	TRBV29-1	TRBD1	NA	CSVDGTGGDEQFF	TGCAGCGTTGACGGGACAGGGGGCGATGAGCAGTTCTTC
TRBJ2-1	TRBV9	NA	NA	CASSVPMGGSSSYNEQFF	TGTGCCAGCAGCGTGCCCATGGGGGGTTCCAGCTCCTACAATGAGCAGTTCTTC
TRBJ2-3	TRBV11-3	TRBD2	NA	CASSDLAGGSDTQYF	TGTGCCAGCAGCGACCTAGCGGGGGGATCAGATACGCAGTATTTT
TRBJ2-5	TRBV6-6	NA	few	CASSYSRNQETQYF	TGTGCCAGCAGTTACTCGAGGAACCAAGAGACCCAGTACTTC
TRBJ2-3	TRBV7-3	NA	NA	CASSFGGSLTDTQYF	TGTGCCAGCAGCTTTGGCGGTTCCCTCACAGATACGCAGTATTTT
TRBJ2-3	TRBV3-1	NA	NA	CASTHSFGEGVDTQYF	TGTGCCAGCACCCACTCTTTCGGGGAAGGCGTAGATACGCAGTATTTT
TRBJ2-7	TRBV5-5	NA	NA	CASSETGPYEQYF	TGTGCCAGCAGCGAGACAGGCCCCTACGAGCAGTACTTC
TRBJ2-3	TRBV10-3	TRBD2	NA	CAISEGRGVDTQYF	TGTGCCATCAGTGAGGGACGGGGGGTAGATACGCAGTATTTT
TRBJ2-5	TRBV5-6	TRBD1	NA	CASSSTGQGEETQYF	TGTGCCAGCAGCTCCACGGGACAGGGCGAAGAGACCCAGTACTTC
TRBJ2-3	TRBV12-3/TRBV12-4	TRBD2	few	CASSQRGGATDTQYF	TGTGCCAGCAGCCAGCGCGGGGGGGCCACAGATACGCAGTATTTT
TRBJ1-5	TRBV7-2	NA	few	CASSFSGGDQPQHF	TGTGCCAGCAGCTTCAGTGGAGGGGATCAGCCCCAGCATTTT
TRBJ2-7	TRBV28	TRBD1	few	CASSYQTGGSYEQYF	TGTGCCAGCAGTTACCAGACAGGGGGATCCTACGAGCAGTACTTC
TRBJ2-7	TRBV3-1	NA	NA	CASSQEGGPHEQYF	TGTGCCAGCAGCCAAGAGGGGGGGCCTCACGAGCAGTACTTC
TRBJ2-7	TRBV28	TRBD1	NA	CASSPLPGQGRSYEQYF	TGTGCCAGCAGTCCCCTCCCCGGACAGGGACGATCCTACGAGCAGTACTTC
TRBJ2-5	TRBV4-3	TRBD2	NA	CASSQGGGGAKTQYF	TGCGCCAGCAGCCAAGGTGGCGGGGGGGCGAAGACCCAGTACTTC
TRBJ2-3	TRBV7-3	TRBD1	many	CASSPDRAGTDTQYF	TGTGCCAGCAGTCCGGACAGGGCGGGCACAGATACGCAGTATTTT
TRBJ2-1	TRBV29-1	NA	NA	CSALWPFYNEQFF	TGCAGCGCCCTTTGGCCCTTCTACAATGAGCAGTTCTTC
TRBJ2-4	TRBV28	NA	NA	CASSPHRENIQYF	TGTGCCAGCAGTCCCCATCGGGAAAACATTCAGTACTTC
TRBJ1-5	TRBV28	NA	NA	CASSLTGLGPQHF	TGTGCCAGCAGTTTAACTGGATTAGGGCCCCAGCATTTT
TRBJ2-7	TRBV28	NA	NA	CATSPTETYEQYF	TGTGCCACCTCACCGACAGAGACCTACGAGCAGTACTTC
TRBJ2-7	TRBV28	TRBD1	NA	CASASGTEHEQYF	TGTGCCAGCGCCTCCGGGACAGAACACGAGCAGTACTTC
TRBJ2-4	TRBV3-1	NA	NA	CASSFSGQAKNIQYF	TGTGCCAGCAGCTTCTCAGGGCAAGCCAAAAACATTCAGTACTTC
TRBJ2-1	TRBV5-5	TRBD1	NA	CASSLEDRAYNEQFF	TGTGCCAGCAGCTTGGAGGACAGGGCCTACAATGAGCAGTTCTTC
TRBJ2-1	TRBV29-1	NA	NA	CSVRSGTRSYNEQFF	TGCAGCGTTAGATCCGGGACACGCTCCTACAATGAGCAGTTCTTC
TRBJ1-4	TRBV20-1	TRBD1	NA	CSALPGTATFATNEKLFF	TGCAGTGCTCTTCCCGGGACAGCTACCTTCGCAACTAATGAAAAACTGTTTTTT
TRBJ2-5	TRBV9	TRBD2	few	CASSVEGRGDQETQYF	TGTGCCAGCAGCGTAGAAGGGCGGGGGGACCAAGAGACCCAGTACTTC
TRBJ2-1	TRBV6-5	NA	few	CASSYWGANEQFF	TGTGCCAGCAGTTACTGGGGAGCGAATGAGCAGTTCTTC